Listed here are 29 T cell receptor beta chains from one sample, sequenced in a study of blood T cell repertoires in COVID-19 (dated by TCRdb to about 2020). The library relied on the immunoSEQ multiplex PCR assay. TCRdb retrieved this table from immuneACCESS and kept in-frame rearrangements only. Not all clones are present; in checked studies, unresolved V genes account for under half, and no reason is known for the remainder. Within this sample are about 160,000 clones, with around 89% of them counted one time only. The ten largest clones capture about 6.6% of the sample. Material: PBMCs or T cells enriched from blood (not recorded which). Source of these receptors: a woman between 45 and 65 years old who had recovered from COVID-19.

This clone was detected once. The chain couples TRBV3-1 (or the pseudogene TRBV3-2) to TRBJ2-3; 13 bases align to TRBD2. The germline V gene encodes CDR1 LGHDT and CDR2 YNNKEL (reference sequence). J lost 5 bases, V lost 3 bases, and 8 bases had no gene match. The CDR3 totals 17 residues. CDR3 bases: TGTGCCAGCAGCCACACACTAGCGGGGGGGCGGGGAGATACGCAGTATTTT. It specifies CASSHTLAGGRGDTQYF.

This chain links TRBV7-2 with TRBJ2-2; maybe TRBD2 (7 bases). Germline CDR1 and CDR2: SGHTA and FQGNSA. V shed 4 bases and J shed 1 base, with 19 bases lying between them. This CDR3 has 18 amino acids. This CDR3 reads CASSSPGGGPQNTGELFF. The CDR3 DNA sequence: TGTGCCAGCAGCTCGCCGGGCGGGGGCCCTCAGAACACCGGGGAGCTGTTTTTT.

V usage is TRBV5-1 and J usage is TRBJ2-2; 7 bases align to TRBD2. The trim removed 0 bases at V and 2 bases at J, leaving 4 bases unmatched. The length of the CDR3 is 16 residues. From germline, CDR1 is SGHRS and CDR2 YFSETQ. The CDR3 DNA reads as TGCGCCAGCAGCTTGGTGGGAGGGCCTAACACCGGGGAGCTGTTTTTT. The encoded protein is CASSLVGGPNTGELFF.

V and J are TRBV6-5 and TRBJ1-5; D is possibly TRBD1 (6 bases). The CDR3 has 14 amino acids. CDR1 is MNHEY, CDR2 SVGAGI, per germline. V was clipped by 8 bases and J by 3 bases, with 14 bases between them. Written as DNA, the CDR3 is TGTGCCAGCTCGACACAGGGATTCAATCAGCCCCAGCATTTT. This sequence encodes CASSTQGFNQPQHF.

This chain uses TRBV7-2 with TRBJ2-3; TRBD2 matches 9 bases. V was clipped by 10 bases and J by 3 bases; unmatched bases: 8. The CDR3 covers 14 residues. CDR1 SGHTA and CDR2 FQGNSA come from the germline V gene. DNA for the CDR3: TGTGCCACCCTAGCGGGGATTGGGACAGATACGCAGTATTTT. This gives the protein CATLAGIGTDTQYF.

This clone was detected only a few times. The chain recombines TRBV6-5 with TRBJ1-2; D ambiguous. The CDR3 is made up of 14 amino acids. Per the germline V gene, CDR1 is MNHEY and CDR2 is SVGAGI. The ends were cut back, 6 bases at V and 2 bases at J, with 13 bases in the middle. The CDR3 protein is CASSRRTGNYGYTF. The CDR3 bases are TGTGCCAGCAGCCGCCGGACGGGGAACTATGGCTACACCTTC.

This chain connects TRBV6-5 to TRBJ2-7, with D unresolved. Trimming took off 7 bases at V and 6 bases at J, with 16 bases between the two ends. Germline V gene sequence: CDR1 MNHEY, CDR2 SVGAGI. This CDR3 contains 13 residues. The CDR3, as DNA: TGTGCCAGCAACGCGGTGGGTCCACTCGAGCAGTACTTC. Translating it yields CASNAVGPLEQYF.

This chain uses TRBV13 with TRBJ2-7, with 10 bases aligning to TRBD2. Germline CDR1 is PRHDT and CDR2 is FYEKMQ (reference sequence). Trimming removed 2 bases from V and 7 bases from J; junction bases left unmatched: 8. CDR3 size: 15 residues. The CDR3 nucleotides read TGTGCCAGCAGCTTACAGATAGCGGGGGGAAGAGAGCAGTACTTC. Translating gives CASSLQIAGGREQYF.

The chain recombines TRBV12-3 or TRBV12-4 with TRBJ2-7; D is unresolved. The V gene lost 5 bases and the J gene lost 0 bases, with 5 bases spanning the gap. The CDR3 extends over 12 amino acids. The CDR3 region has the DNA TGTGCCAGCAGTCCCCACTCCTACGAGCAGTACTTC. Translated: CASSPHSYEQYF.

The genes are TRBV9 and TRBJ2-1; 9 bases match TRBD2. V lost 0 bases to trimming and J lost 6 bases; unmatched junction nucleotides: 16. This CDR3 is built from 19 residues. Germline V lookup: CDR1 SGDLS, CDR2 YYNGEE. CDR3: CASSVALAGGPGLGNEQFF. CDR3 DNA sequence: TGTGCCAGCAGCGTAGCTCTGGCGGGGGGGCCGGGCTTGGGCAATGAGCAGTTCTTC.

This chain connects TRBV5-6 to TRBJ2-7, with D unclear. The germline V and J ends were trimmed by 2 bases and 2 bases, with 8 bases remaining between them. The CDR3 totals 13 residues. Germline-derived CDR1 and CDR2 are SGHDT and YYEEEE. The DNA for the CDR3 is TGTGCCAGCAGCTTATCAATCCCCTACGAGCAGTACTTC. Its translation: CASSLSIPYEQYF.

This clone was counted only a few times. The V and J genes are TRBV7-9 and TRBJ1-3; no reliable D call. Germline lookup yields CDR1 SEHNR and CDR2 FQNEAQ (reference sequence). The CDR3 loop spans 14 amino acids. V was shortened by 6 bases and J by 4 bases, with 13 bases between the two germline ends. The CDR3 region has the DNA TGTGCCAGCAGGGAGGGTGGACCGGGAAACACCATATATTTT. Residues: CASREGGPGNTIYF.

The V call is TRBV18, the J call TRBJ2-7, with 8 bases aligning to TRBD1. Trimming took 2 bases from V and 5 from J; bases not matched to a gene: 5. Per germline, CDR1 KGHSH and CDR2 LQKENI. CDR3 length: 14 amino acids. The CDR3, as DNA: TGTGCCAGCTCACCAGGACAGGGAGCCCACGAGCAGTACTTC. It codes for CASSPGQGAHEQYF.

The V call is TRBV7-9, the J call TRBJ1-4; tentative D call: TRBD1 (6 bases). The CDR3 contains 15 residues. Germline V gene data show CDR1 as SEHNR and CDR2 as FQNEAQ (reference sequence). V was clipped by 10 bases and J by 7 bases, with 22 bases between them. The CDR3 DNA reads as TGTGCCACCCGCCGGGGGGCCCGAGGCGGTGAAAAACTGTTTTTT. Its protein product is CATRRGARGGEKLFF. Full variable domain (remainder filled in from reference TRBV7-9 and TRBJ1-4): DTGVSQNPRHKITKRGQNVTFRCDPISEHNRLYWYRQTLGQGPEFLTYFQNEAQLEKSRLLSDRFSAERPKGSFSTLEIQRTEQGDSAMYLCATRRGARGGEKLFFGSGTQLSVL.

This CDR3 is CASSFSGPTSGAADTQYF. The CDR3 nucleotides are TGTGCCAGCAGCTTCTCCGGACCGACTAGCGGCGCCGCAGATACGCAGTATTTT. The chain uses TRBV7-3 and TRBJ2-3, with 9 bases that match TRBD2. CDR1 is SGHTA and CDR2 is FQGTGA in the germline V gene. The CDR3 covers 18 residues. With V trimmed by 3 bases and J by 4 bases, 14 bases remained unmatched.

The chain is built from TRBV7-2 and TRBJ2-1, with a possible D match to TRBD2 (6 bases). This CDR3 has 14 amino acids. Germline CDR1 and CDR2: SGHTA and FQGNSA. V was shortened by 3 bases and J by 6 bases, with 12 bases between the two germline ends. The CDR3 nucleotides read TGTGCCAGCAGCTTGGGTTTAGCGGCCAATGAGCAGTTCTTC. This translates into CASSLGLAANEQFF.

V usage is TRBV5-5 and J usage is TRBJ2-3, with D tentatively TRBD1 (5 bases). V gave up 1 base and J gave up 6 bases, with 18 bases separating them. This CDR3 spans 16 amino acids. Germline V gene lookup returns CDR1 SGHKS and CDR2 YYEKEE (reference sequence). The CDR3 DNA sequence: TGTGCCAGCAGCTTGAGCCGGCAGGGCTTAGGGGATACGCAGTATTTT. Its translation: CASSLSRQGLGDTQYF.

This sequence joins TRBV6-5 and TRBJ1-2; possibly TRBD1 for D (5 bases). V was trimmed by 0 bases and J by 3 bases, leaving 11 bases between them. The CDR3 contains 15 residues. Germline V gene sequence: CDR1 MNHEY, CDR2 SVGAGI. The CDR3 sequence is CASSYSIQGHYGYTF. For the CDR3, the DNA is TGTGCCAGCAGTTACTCGATTCAGGGCCACTATGGCTACACCTTC.

The rearrangement links TRBV5-8 to TRBJ2-1; the D gene is possibly TRBD1 (5 bases). Germline CDR1 reads SGHTS; CDR2 reads YDEGEE. This CDR3 is 15 amino acids long. The V gene lost 0 bases and the J gene lost 3 bases, with 10 bases spanning the gap. CDR3 residues: CASSLGQGVYNEQFF. The CDR3 region has the DNA TGTGCCAGCAGCTTGGGGCAGGGTGTCTACAATGAGCAGTTCTTC.

The chain is built from TRBV24-1 and TRBJ1-5; D may be TRBD1 (6 bases). Trimming took off 4 bases at V and 6 bases at J, with 18 bases between the two ends. The CDR3 loop spans 16 amino acids. The V gene's germline CDR1 is KGHDR and CDR2 SFDVKD. CDR3 loop: CATSDPRQGLGQPQHF. The CDR3 coding sequence is TGTGCCACCAGTGACCCCCGGCAGGGGCTGGGTCAGCCCCAGCATTTT.

The chain uses TRBV6-4 and TRBJ1-5; TRBD1 aligns across 9 bases. V trimming: 2 bases; J trimming: 4 bases; junction bases outside the gene matches: 9. Per germline, CDR1 MRHNA and CDR2 SNTAGT. The CDR3 has 17 residues. This chain's CDR3 is CASSDPTGQGPNQPQHF. The CDR3 nucleotides are TGTGCCAGCAGTGACCCCACGGGACAGGGCCCAAATCAGCCCCAGCATTTT.

The chain recombines TRBV10-3 with TRBJ1-2; 7 bases map to TRBD1. There are 14 residues in the CDR3. J gave up 8 bases and V 0 bases, and 6 bases lay outside the gene matches. Germline CDR1 reads ENHRY; CDR2 reads SYGVKD. This CDR3 is CAISESGDREGYTF. The CDR3 nucleotides are TGTGCCATCAGTGAGTCGGGAGACAGGGAGGGCTACACCTTC.

The chain employs TRBV11-2 and TRBJ2-7; D is uncertain. Trimming took 1 base from V and 2 from J, leaving 9 bases between them. Germline CDR1 is SGHAT and CDR2 is FQNNGV. The CDR3 spans 14 residues. CDR3 nucleotide sequence: TGTGCCAGCAGCTTAGCACAGTGGACCTACGAGCAGTACTTC. Translation gives CASSLAQWTYEQYF.

The V and J genes are TRBV12-1 and TRBJ2-3; TRBD2, the D gene given by the table, was not confirmed from the DNA. TRBV12-1 is tagged as a pseudogene. This CDR3 has 16 amino acids. The CDR3 nucleotides read TGTGCCAGCAGCTTGGCTACTAGCGGGGGAACAGATACGCAGTATTTT. Its protein product is CASSLATSGGTDTQYF.

The chain joins TRBV7-3 to TRBJ2-2; the D gene is possibly TRBD2 (5 bases). In germline, CDR1 is SGHTA, CDR2 FQGTGA. Trimming shortened V by 5 bases and J by 5 bases, and 9 bases separated the two germline ends. The CDR3 is 13 residues long. The CDR3 region has the DNA TGTGCCAGCAGCACATCGGGGACCGGGGAGCTGTTTTTT. It encodes CASSTSGTGELFF.

CDR3 sequence reads: CASSFGGGLTQYF. CDR3 coding DNA: TGTGCCAGCAGTTTCGGGGGGGGCTTGACCCAGTACTTC. V usage is TRBV27 and J usage is TRBJ2-5, with 8 positions matching TRBD2. Per germline, CDR1 MNHEY and CDR2 SMNVEV (reference sequence). The CDR3 is 13 residues long. V trimming: 3 bases; J trimming: 7 bases; junction bases outside the gene matches: 4.

CDR3 nucleotides: TGTGCCAGCTCCCGAAGTGGGACAACCGACGAAGCTTTCTTT. It is translated as CASSRSGTTDEAFF. The gene calls are TRBV18 and TRBJ1-1; perhaps TRBD1 as D (6 bases). Germline values: CDR1 KGHSH, CDR2 LQKENI. This CDR3 comprises 14 residues. V gave up 6 bases and J gave up 8 bases, with 19 bases separating them.

This clone has just one count. The V call is TRBV20-1, the J call TRBJ2-7, with D possibly matching TRBD1 (6 bases). The CDR3 is 12 amino acids. Trimming took 3 bases from V and 5 from J, leaving 11 bases between them. Germline assignment: CDR1 DFQATT and CDR2 SNEGSKA (reference sequence). CDR3 coding DNA: TGCAGTGCTAGTTCTCAGGGGAACGAGCAGTACTTC. Protein sequence: CSASSQGNEQYF.

The chain recombines TRBV6-5 with TRBJ1-1, with no clear D. V lost 2 bases and J lost 1, with 11 bases in between. Germline CDR1 reads MNHEY; CDR2 reads SVGAGI. The CDR3 consists of 15 residues. As DNA, the CDR3 is TGTGCCAGCAGTTACGCCGGCCCAGGGAACACTGAAGCTTTCTTT. Its protein product is CASSYAGPGNTEAFF.